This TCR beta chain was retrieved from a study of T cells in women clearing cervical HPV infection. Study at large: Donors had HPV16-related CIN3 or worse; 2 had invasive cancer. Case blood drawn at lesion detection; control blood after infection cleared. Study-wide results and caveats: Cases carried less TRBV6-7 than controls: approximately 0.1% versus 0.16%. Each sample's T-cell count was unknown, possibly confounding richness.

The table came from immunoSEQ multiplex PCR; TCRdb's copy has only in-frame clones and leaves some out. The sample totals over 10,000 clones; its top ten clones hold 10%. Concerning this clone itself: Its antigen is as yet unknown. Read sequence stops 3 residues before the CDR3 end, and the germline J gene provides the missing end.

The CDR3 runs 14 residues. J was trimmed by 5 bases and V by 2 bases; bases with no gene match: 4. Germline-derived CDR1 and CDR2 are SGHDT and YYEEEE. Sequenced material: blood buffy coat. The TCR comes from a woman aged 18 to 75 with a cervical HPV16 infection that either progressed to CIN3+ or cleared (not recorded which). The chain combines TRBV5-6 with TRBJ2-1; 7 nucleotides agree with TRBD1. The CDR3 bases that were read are TGTGCCAGCAGCTTCAGGGGGAACAACAATGAG. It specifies CASSFRGNNNE. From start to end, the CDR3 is CASSFRGNNNEQFF.